This TCR beta chain was identified in a study of blood T cell repertoires in COVID-19. The CDR3 extends over 13 amino acids. Trimming pared 10 bases from V and 0 bases from J, leaving 12 bases between. CDR1 is KGHSH and CDR2 is LQKENI in the germline V gene. TCRdb's copy holds only in-frame clones and misses some; the assay was immunoSEQ multiplex PCR. The sample contains over 200,000 clones, around 90% of which appear only once. Sequenced sample: peripheral blood. The source of this sequence is a man aged 25 to 40 with acute or convalescent COVID-19. The chain links TRBV18 to TRBJ1-1; TRBD1 might be the D (5 bases). The DNA for the CDR3 is TGTGCCACTACGCGGGGGGTGAACACTGAAGCTTTCTTT. This encodes CATTRGVNTEAFF.